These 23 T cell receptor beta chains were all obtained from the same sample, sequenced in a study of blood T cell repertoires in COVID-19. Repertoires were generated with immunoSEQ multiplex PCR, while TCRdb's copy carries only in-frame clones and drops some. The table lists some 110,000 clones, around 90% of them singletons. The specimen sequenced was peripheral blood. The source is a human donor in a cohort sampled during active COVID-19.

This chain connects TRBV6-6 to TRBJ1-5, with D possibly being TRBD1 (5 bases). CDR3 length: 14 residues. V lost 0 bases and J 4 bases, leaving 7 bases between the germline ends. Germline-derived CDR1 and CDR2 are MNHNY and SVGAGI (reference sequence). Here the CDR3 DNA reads TGTGCCAGCAGTTACTCTGGGGGGAATCAGCCCCAGCATTTT. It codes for CASSYSGGNQPQHF.

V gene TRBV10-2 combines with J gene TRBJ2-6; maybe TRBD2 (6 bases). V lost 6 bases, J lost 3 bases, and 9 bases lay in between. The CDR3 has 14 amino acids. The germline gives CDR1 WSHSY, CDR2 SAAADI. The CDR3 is CASRTGVGANVLTF. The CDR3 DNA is TGCGCCAGCAGAACGGGGGTTGGGGCCAACGTCCTGACTTTC.

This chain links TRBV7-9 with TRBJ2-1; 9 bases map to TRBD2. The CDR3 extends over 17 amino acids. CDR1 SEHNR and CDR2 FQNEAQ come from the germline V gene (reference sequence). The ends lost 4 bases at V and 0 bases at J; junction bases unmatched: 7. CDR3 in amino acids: CASSSGTSWSSYNEQFF. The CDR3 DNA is TGTGCCAGCAGCTCCGGGACTAGCTGGAGCTCCTACAATGAGCAGTTCTTC.

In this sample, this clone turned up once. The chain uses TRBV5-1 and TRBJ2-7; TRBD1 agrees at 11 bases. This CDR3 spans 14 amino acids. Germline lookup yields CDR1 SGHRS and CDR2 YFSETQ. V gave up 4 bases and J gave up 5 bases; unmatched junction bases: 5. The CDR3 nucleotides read TGCGCCAGCAGCAGGAGGACAGGGGGCGACGAGCAGTACTTC. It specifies CASSRRTGGDEQYF. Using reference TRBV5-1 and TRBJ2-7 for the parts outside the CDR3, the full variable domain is KAGVTQTPRYLIKTRGQQVTLSCSPISGHRSVSWYQQTPGQGLQFLFEYFSETQRNKGNFPGRFSGRQFSNSRSEMNVSTLELGDSALYLCASSRRTGGDEQYFGPGTRLTVT.

DNA for the CDR3: TGTGCCAGCAGCCGGGGGAGGGAGAGCTATGGCTACACCTTC. Amino acids: CASSRGRESYGYTF. V gene TRBV7-9 combines with J gene TRBJ1-2, with a tentative D call TRBD1 (5 bases). The CDR3 is 14 amino acids. Trimming left V 5 bases short and J 4 bases short, with 14 bases between. In germline, CDR1 is SEHNR, CDR2 FQNEAQ (reference sequence).

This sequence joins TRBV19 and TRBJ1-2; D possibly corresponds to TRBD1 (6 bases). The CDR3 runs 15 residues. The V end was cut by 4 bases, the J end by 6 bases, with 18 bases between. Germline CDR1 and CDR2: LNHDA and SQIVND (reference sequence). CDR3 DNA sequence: TGTGCCAGTAGTACCCAAACAGGGTTAGTCGATGGCTACACCTTC. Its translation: CASSTQTGLVDGYTF.

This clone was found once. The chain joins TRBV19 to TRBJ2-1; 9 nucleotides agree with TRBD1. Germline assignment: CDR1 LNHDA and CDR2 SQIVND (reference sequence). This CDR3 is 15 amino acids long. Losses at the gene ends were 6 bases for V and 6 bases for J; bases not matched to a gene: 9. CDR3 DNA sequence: TGTGCCAGTAGGTCACAGGGGGCTACTGCCAATGAGCAGTTCTTC. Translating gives CASRSQGATANEQFF.

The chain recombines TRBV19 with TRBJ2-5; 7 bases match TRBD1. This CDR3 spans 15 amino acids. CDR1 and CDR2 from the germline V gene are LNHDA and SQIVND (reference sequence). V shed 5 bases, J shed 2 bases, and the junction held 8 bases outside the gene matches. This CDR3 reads CASSVYRGQQETQYF. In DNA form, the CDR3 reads TGTGCCAGTAGTGTATACAGGGGCCAGCAAGAGACCCAGTACTTC.

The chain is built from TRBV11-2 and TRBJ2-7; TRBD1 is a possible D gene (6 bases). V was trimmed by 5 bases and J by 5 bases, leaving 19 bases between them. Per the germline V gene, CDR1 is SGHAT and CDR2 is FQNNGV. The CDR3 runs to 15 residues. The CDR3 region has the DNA TGTGCCAGCAGCAAATTAACAGGGTCCGGGGACGAGCAGTACTTC. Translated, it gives CASSKLTGSGDEQYF.

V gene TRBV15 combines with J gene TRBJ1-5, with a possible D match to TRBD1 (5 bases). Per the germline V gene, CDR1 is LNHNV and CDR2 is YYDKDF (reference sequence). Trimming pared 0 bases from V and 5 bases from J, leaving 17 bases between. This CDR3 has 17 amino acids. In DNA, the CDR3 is TGTGCCACCAGCAGAGATTTCAGCGAAGGGGTTCATCAGCCCCAGCATTTT. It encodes CATSRDFSEGVHQPQHF.

The CDR3 protein is CASSIWDTSTDTQYF. The CDR3 DNA reads TGTGCCAGTAGTATTTGGGACACAAGCACAGATACGCAGTATTTT. This chain uses TRBV19 with TRBJ2-3; perhaps TRBD1 as D (6 bases). The CDR3 spans 15 residues. In germline, CDR1 is LNHDA, CDR2 SQIVND (reference sequence). Trimming pared 3 bases from V and 0 bases from J, leaving 10 bases between.

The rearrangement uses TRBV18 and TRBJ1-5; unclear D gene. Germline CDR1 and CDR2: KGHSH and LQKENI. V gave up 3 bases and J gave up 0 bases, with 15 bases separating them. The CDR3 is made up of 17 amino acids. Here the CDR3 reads CASSPTRAVGSNQPQHF. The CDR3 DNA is TGTGCCAGCTCACCTACTAGGGCGGTGGGTAGCAATCAGCCCCAGCATTTT.

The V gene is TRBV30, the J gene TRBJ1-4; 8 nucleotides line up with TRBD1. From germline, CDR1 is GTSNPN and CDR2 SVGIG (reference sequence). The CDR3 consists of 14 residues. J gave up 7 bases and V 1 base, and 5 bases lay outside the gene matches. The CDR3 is CAWSDVRGPEKLFF. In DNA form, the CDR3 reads TGTGCCTGGAGTGACGTCAGGGGGCCTGAAAAACTGTTTTTT.

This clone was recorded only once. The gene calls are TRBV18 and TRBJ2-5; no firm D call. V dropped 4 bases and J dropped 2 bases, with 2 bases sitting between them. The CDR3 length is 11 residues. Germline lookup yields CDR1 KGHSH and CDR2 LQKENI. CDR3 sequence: CASSLQETQYF. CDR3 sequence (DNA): TGTGCCAGCTCACTACAAGAGACCCAGTACTTC.

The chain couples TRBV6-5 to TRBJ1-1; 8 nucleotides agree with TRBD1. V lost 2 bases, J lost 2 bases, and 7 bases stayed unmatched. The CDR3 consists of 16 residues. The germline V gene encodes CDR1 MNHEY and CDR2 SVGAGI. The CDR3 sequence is CASSYVAGGTNTEAFF. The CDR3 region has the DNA TGTGCCAGCAGTTACGTGGCAGGGGGCACTAACACTGAAGCTTTCTTT.

The CDR3 spells CASSLQAVTDTQYF. The CDR3 DNA sequence: TGCGCCAGCAGCTTGCAGGCTGTCACAGATACGCAGTATTTT. The chain uses TRBV5-1 and TRBJ2-3, with unresolved D. The CDR3 is made up of 14 amino acids. V lost 1 base and J lost 2, with 8 bases in between. The V gene's germline CDR1 is SGHRS and CDR2 YFSETQ.

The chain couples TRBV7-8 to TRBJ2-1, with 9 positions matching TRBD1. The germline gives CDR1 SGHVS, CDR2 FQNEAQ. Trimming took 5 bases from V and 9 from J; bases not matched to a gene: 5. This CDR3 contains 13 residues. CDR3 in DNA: TGTGCCAGCAGCGACGACAGGGGGATTGAGCAGTTCTTC. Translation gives CASSDDRGIEQFF.

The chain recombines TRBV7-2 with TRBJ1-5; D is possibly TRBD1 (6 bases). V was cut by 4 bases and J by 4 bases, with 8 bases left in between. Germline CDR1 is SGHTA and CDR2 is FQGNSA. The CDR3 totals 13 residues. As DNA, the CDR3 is TGTGCCAGCAGCTCGCAGGGGAATCAGCCCCAGCATTTT. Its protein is CASSSQGNQPQHF. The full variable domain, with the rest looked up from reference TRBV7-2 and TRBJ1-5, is GAGVSQSPSNKVTEKGKDVELRCDPISGHTALYWYRQSLGQGLEFLIYFQGNSAPDKSGLPSDRFSAERTGGSVSTLTIQRTQQEDSAVYLCASSSQGNQPQHFGDGTRLSIL.

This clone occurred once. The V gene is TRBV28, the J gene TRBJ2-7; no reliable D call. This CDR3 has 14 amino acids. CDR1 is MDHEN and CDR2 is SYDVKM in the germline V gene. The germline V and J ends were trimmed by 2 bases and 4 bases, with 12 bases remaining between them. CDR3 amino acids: CASSLAGTSYEQYF. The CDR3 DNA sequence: TGTGCCAGCAGTTTAGCAGGAACGAGTTACGAGCAGTACTTC.

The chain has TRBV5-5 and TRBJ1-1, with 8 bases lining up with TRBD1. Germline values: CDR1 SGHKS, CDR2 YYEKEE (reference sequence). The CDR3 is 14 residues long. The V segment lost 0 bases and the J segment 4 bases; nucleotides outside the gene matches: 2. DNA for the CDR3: TGTGCCAGCAGCTTGGAACAGGGGGTCACTGAAGCTTTCTTT. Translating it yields CASSLEQGVTEAFF.

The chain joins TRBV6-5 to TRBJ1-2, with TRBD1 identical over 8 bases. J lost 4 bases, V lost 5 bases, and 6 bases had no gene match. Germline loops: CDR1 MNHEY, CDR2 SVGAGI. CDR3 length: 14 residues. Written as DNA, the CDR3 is TGTGCCAGCAGTAACCGTGGGACAGGCTATGGCTACACCTTC. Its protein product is CASSNRGTGYGYTF.

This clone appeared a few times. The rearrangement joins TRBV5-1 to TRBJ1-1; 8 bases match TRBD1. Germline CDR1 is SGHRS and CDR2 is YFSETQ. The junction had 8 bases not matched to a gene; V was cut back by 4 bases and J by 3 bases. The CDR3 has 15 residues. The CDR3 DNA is TGCGCCAGCAGCATAGACTCGACAGGGGACACTGAAGCTTTCTTT. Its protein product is CASSIDSTGDTEAFF.

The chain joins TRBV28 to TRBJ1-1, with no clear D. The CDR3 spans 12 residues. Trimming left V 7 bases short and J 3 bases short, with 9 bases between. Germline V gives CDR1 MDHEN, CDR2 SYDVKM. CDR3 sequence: CASNLKHTEAFF. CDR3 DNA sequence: TGTGCCAGCAACCTAAAGCACACTGAAGCTTTCTTT.